The rows below give T cell receptor beta chains drawn from one sample of a study of blood T cell repertoires in COVID-19. Data came from immunoSEQ multiplex PCR; TCRdb stores just in-frame clones and leaves some out. Found here are nearly 200,000 clones, roughly 84% of them singletons; the top ten hold about 6.8%. Sequenced sample: peripheral blood. These receptors all stem from a woman in her thirties or forties who had recovered from COVID-19. CDR3s include the opening cysteine and the closing phenylalanine or tryptophan. Each record gives: V gene, CDR3 length, D gene, clone size, J gene, CDR3 DNA, CDR3 protein. D genes are given only for firm matches. Part of the rows lack a size; the others show once, few, many or a class for expanded clones.

>TRBV14|15|NA|NA|TRBJ2-2
TGTGCCAGCAGCCAAGAGGACTACTACACCGGGGAGCTGTTTTTT
CASSQEDYYTGELFF
>TRBV29-1|11|NA|NA|TRBJ1-2
TGCAGCGTCCGCCCAGGGGATGGCTACACCTTC
CSVRPGDGYTF
>TRBV30|11|NA|NA|TRBJ2-1
TGTGCCTGGAGTGTACTCAATGAGCAGTTCTTC
CAWSVLNEQFF
>TRBV12-3/TRBV12-4|12|NA|NA|TRBJ1-2
TGTGCCAGCAGCTCTAATAACTATGGCTACACCTTC
CASSSNNYGYTF
>TRBV7-7|16|NA|once|TRBJ2-5
TGTGCCAGCAGCTTTGAACCGGGACACTTACAAGAGACCCAGTACTTC
CASSFEPGHLQETQYF
>TRBV6-2/TRBV6-3|14|TRBD1|NA|TRBJ2-7
TGTGCCAGCAGTGACCCGGGACAGGGGGCAAAGGGGGACTTC
CASSDPGQGAKGDF
>TRBV11-2|18|TRBD1|few|TRBJ2-2
TGTGCCAGCAGCTTACGATCCGGGACAGGGTACGACACCGGGGAGCTGTTTTTT
CASSLRSGTGYDTGELFF
>TRBV7-8|17|TRBD1|NA|TRBJ2-7
TGTGCCAGCAGCTTAGACCCCGGACAGGGGAGTCGCGACGAGCAGTACTTC
CASSLDPGQGSRDEQYF
>TRBV18|16|TRBD2|NA|TRBJ2-2
TGTGCCAGCTCACCCGGACTAGCGGTGAACACCGGGGAGCTGTTTTTT
CASSPGLAVNTGELFF
>TRBV18|15|NA|NA|TRBJ2-2
TGTGCCAGCTCACCACCGAAGCCGAACACCGGGGAGCTGTTTTTT
CASSPPKPNTGELFF
>TRBV6-5|12|NA|NA|TRBJ2-2
TGTGCCACCTTTCAGGTGACCGGGGAGCTGTTTTTT
CATFQVTGELFF
>TRBV6-6|14|TRBD1|few|TRBJ1-3
TGTGCCAGCAGTTACACAGGGGATGGAAACACCATATATTTT
CASSYTGDGNTIYF
>TRBV2|14|NA|NA|TRBJ1-2
TGTGCCAGCAGTGAAGGGACGGGATTCTATGGCTACACCTTC
CASSEGTGFYGYTF
>TRBV27|13|TRBD2|NA|TRBJ2-7
TGTGCCAGCAGTTTAGGGGGGGGGTACGAGCAGTACTTC
CASSLGGGYEQYF
>TRBV11-3|16|TRBD1|NA|TRBJ2-7
TGTGCCAGCAGCTTAGGAACCGGGACAGGGGGCGCCGAGCAGTACTTC
CASSLGTGTGGAEQYF
>TRBV7-6|15|TRBD2|NA|TRBJ2-1
TGTGCCAGCAGCTTAGGGACTAGCGGGGTAGGTGAGCAGTTCTTC
CASSLGTSGVGEQFF
>TRBV4-2|14|NA|NA|TRBJ2-5
TGTGCCAGCAGCCAAGATCGTAATCAAGAGACCCAGTACTTC
CASSQDRNQETQYF
>TRBV3-1/TRBV3-2|13|TRBD2|NA|TRBJ2-7
TGTGCCAGCAGCCGGACTAGGTTATACGAGCAGTACTTC
CASSRTRLYEQYF
>TRBV5-1|13|NA|NA|TRBJ2-5
TGCGCCAGCTCTCTGACAGTTCAAGAGACCCAGTACTTC
CASSLTVQETQYF
>TRBV7-9|15|NA|once|TRBJ2-3
TGTGCCAGCAGCCCCAGAATGGAGGGCACAGATACGCAGTATTTT
CASSPRMEGTDTQYF
>TRBV6-5|12|NA|NA|TRBJ2-7
TGTGCCAGCACCGCAGGGTCCCACGAGCAGTACTTC
CASTAGSHEQYF
>TRBV11-2|15|TRBD1|NA|TRBJ2-1
TGTGCCAGCAGCTTAGATGGGACAGGGTTAAATGAGCAGTTCTTC
CASSLDGTGLNEQFF
>TRBV3-1/TRBV3-2|19|TRBD2|NA|TRBJ2-6
TGTGCCAGCAGCCGATCACTAGCGGGGGATCCCTCTGGGGCCAACGTCCTGACTTTC
CASSRSLAGDPSGANVLTF
>TRBV28|13|TRBD1|once|TRBJ1-2
TGTGCCAGCAGTCAGGGGGATGGCAATGGCTACACCTTC
CASSQGDGNGYTF
>TRBV18|15|TRBD1|once|TRBJ2-2
TGTGCCAGCTCACGGGACAGGATGAACACCGGGGAGCTGTTTTTT
CASSRDRMNTGELFF
>TRBV5-4|16|NA|NA|TRBJ2-3
TGTGCCAGCAGCTTGGGTGGGAGGACGAGCACAGATACGCAGTATTTT
CASSLGGRTSTDTQYF
>TRBV5-1|14|NA|NA|TRBJ2-7
TGCGCCAGCACCAAAAACGCAGGGTCGGCCGAGCAGTACTTC
CASTKNAGSAEQYF
>TRBV10-3|15|TRBD1|once|TRBJ2-7
TGTGCCATCAGTGGAGACAGGGGGCTCCTCTACGAGCAGTACTTC
CAISGDRGLLYEQYF
>TRBV11-2|18|NA|NA|TRBJ2-6
TGTGCCAGCAGCTTAGTAGCGTTCGGGCGATCTGGGGCCAACGTCCTGACTTTC
CASSLVAFGRSGANVLTF
>TRBV3-1/TRBV3-2|16|NA|NA|TRBJ1-5
TGTGCCAGCAGCCCCGGGAGCCTGGATGGCAATCAGCCCCAGCATTTT
CASSPGSLDGNQPQHF
>TRBV30|13|NA|NA|TRBJ2-7
TGTGCCTGGAGTAGCGGGTCGGCCTACGAGCAGTACTTC
CAWSSGSAYEQYF
>TRBV5-1|16|TRBD1|NA|TRBJ1-1
TGCGCCAGCAGCTTCGACCTGACAGGGGCGGGCACTGAAGCTTTCTTT
CASSFDLTGAGTEAFF
>TRBV6-5|13|NA|once|TRBJ2-7
TGTGCCAGCACTGGGACACTCCTCGACGAGCAGTACTTC
CASTGTLLDEQYF
>TRBV19|15|TRBD1|few|TRBJ1-2
TGTGCCAGTAACATCCCCCGACAGGGGGCGCGAGGCTACACCTTC
CASNIPRQGARGYTF
>TRBV5-5|15|NA|NA|TRBJ1-5
TGTGCCAGCAGCTTGGGGCAGTACGGCAATCAGCCCCAGCATTTT
CASSLGQYGNQPQHF
>TRBV2|16|TRBD1|NA|TRBJ2-2
TGTGCCAGCAGTTTAACAGGGGTGGAGAACACCGGGGAGCTGTTTTTT
CASSLTGVENTGELFF
>TRBV27|14|TRBD1|NA|TRBJ2-7
TGTGCCAGCAGTCCGGACAGGGCTGTACACGAGCAGTACTTC
CASSPDRAVHEQYF
>TRBV6-2/TRBV6-3|17|TRBD2|NA|TRBJ2-7
TGTGCCAGCAGTTACTCAGGACTAGCGGGAGGGCAGGACGAGCAGTACTTC
CASSYSGLAGGQDEQYF
>TRBV27|13|NA|few|TRBJ1-1
TGTGCCAGCAGTTTATCGAGGAACACTGAAGCTTTCTTT
CASSLSRNTEAFF
>TRBV7-2|15|TRBD1|NA|TRBJ2-7
TGTGCCAGCAGCTCCCGGGACAGGGGGCTCTACGAGCAGTACTTC
CASSSRDRGLYEQYF
>TRBV27|16|NA|NA|TRBJ2-7
TGTGCCAGCCGCCCCGGTGGGGCTGACCGGGCCTACGAGCAGTACTTC
CASRPGGADRAYEQYF
>TRBV18|14|TRBD1|NA|TRBJ2-5
TGTGCCAGCTCACCACGACAGGGGGTAGAGACCCAGTACTTC
CASSPRQGVETQYF
>TRBV30|15|TRBD1|NA|TRBJ2-1
TGTGCCTGGAGTCCGGACAGGCCGTCCTACAATGAGCAGTTCTTC
CAWSPDRPSYNEQFF
>TRBV5-5|13|NA|NA|TRBJ2-7
TGTGCCAGCAGCTTGGCGTCCGGGTACGAGCAGTACTTC
CASSLASGYEQYF
>TRBV6-1|17|NA|NA|TRBJ1-5
TGTGCCAGCAGTGAGTCGGCCAGGGGCCATAGCAATCAGCCCCAGCATTTT
CASSESARGHSNQPQHF
>TRBV28|17|NA|NA|TRBJ2-2
TGTGCCAGCAGTAATCCTTCGGGGTTAGGTAACACCGGGGAGCTGTTTTTT
CASSNPSGLGNTGELFF
>TRBV30|11|NA|NA|TRBJ2-5
TGTGCCTTCCGGACTACCCTGACCCAGTACTTC
CAFRTTLTQYF
>TRBV2|15|NA|NA|TRBJ1-2
TGTGCCAGCAGTGAAGTCAGGGCCCAGATCTATGGCTACACCTTC
CASSEVRAQIYGYTF
>TRBV6-5|16|TRBD1|many|TRBJ1-3
TGTGCCAGCAGTTTCGACAGGGGCGGGCGGGGAAACACCATATATTTT
CASSFDRGGRGNTIYF
>TRBV21-1|19|NA|NA|TRBJ2-7
TGTGCCAGCAGCGGCCATAGGAAGACAGGGGGCTTAACATCCTACGAGCAGTACTTC
CASSGHRKTGGLTSYEQYF
>TRBV20-1|15|TRBD1|once|TRBJ2-7
TGCAGTGCTAGTGAAATAAGGACAGGGGACAACGAGCAGTACTTC
CSASEIRTGDNEQYF
>TRBV2|16|NA|NA|TRBJ1-2
TGTGCCAGCAGTGTCGGACGGGATGGACTTAACTATGGCTACACCTTC
CASSVGRDGLNYGYTF
>TRBV4-2|16|TRBD1|few|TRBJ1-5
TGTGCCAGCAGCCAAGACCGGGACAGGGGTATGCAGCCCCAGCATTTT
CASSQDRDRGMQPQHF
>TRBV18|13|NA|NA|TRBJ2-5
TGTGCCAGCTCACCACCTTCGCGGGAGACCCAGTACTTC
CASSPPSRETQYF